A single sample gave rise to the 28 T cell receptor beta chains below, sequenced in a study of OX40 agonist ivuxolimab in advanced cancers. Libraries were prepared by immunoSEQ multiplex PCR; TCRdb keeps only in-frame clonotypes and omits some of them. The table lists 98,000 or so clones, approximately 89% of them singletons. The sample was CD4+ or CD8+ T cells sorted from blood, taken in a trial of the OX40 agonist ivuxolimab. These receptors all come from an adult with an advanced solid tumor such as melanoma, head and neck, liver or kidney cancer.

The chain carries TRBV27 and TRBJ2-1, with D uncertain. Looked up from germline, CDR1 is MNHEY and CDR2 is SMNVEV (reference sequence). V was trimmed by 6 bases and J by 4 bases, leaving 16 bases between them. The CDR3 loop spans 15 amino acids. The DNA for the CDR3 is TGTGCCAGCAGGGAGCAGGCGATTGAATACAATGAGCAGTTCTTC. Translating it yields CASREQAIEYNEQFF.

The CDR3 here is CASSYAGDRGYEQYF. The CDR3 DNA sequence: TGTGCCAGCAGTTACGCTGGGGACAGGGGCTACGAGCAGTACTTC. V gene TRBV6-6 combines with J gene TRBJ2-7; 10 bases are a match to TRBD1. This CDR3 spans 15 amino acids. Germline V gene data show CDR1 as MNHNY and CDR2 as SVGAGI (reference sequence). J was trimmed by 3 bases and V by 2 bases; bases with no gene match: 4.

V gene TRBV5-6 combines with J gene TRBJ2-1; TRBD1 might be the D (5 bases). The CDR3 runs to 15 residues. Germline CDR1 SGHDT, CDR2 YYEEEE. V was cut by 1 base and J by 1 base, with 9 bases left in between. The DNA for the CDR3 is TGTGCCAGCAGCTTGACAGGATTGTCCTACAATGAGCAGTTCTTC. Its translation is CASSLTGLSYNEQFF.

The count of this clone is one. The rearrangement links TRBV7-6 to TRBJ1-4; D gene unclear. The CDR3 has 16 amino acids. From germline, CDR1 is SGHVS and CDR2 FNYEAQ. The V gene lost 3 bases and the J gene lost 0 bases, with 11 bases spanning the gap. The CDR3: CASSFERGATNEKLFF. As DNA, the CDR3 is TGTGCCAGCAGCTTCGAACGTGGGGCAACTAATGAAAAACTGTTTTTT.

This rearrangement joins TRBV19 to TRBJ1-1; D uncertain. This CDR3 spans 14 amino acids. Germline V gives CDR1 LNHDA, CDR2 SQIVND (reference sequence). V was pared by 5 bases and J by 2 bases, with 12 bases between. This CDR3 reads CASSSARPNTEAFF. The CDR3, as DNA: TGTGCCAGTAGTTCCGCCAGACCCAACACTGAAGCTTTCTTT.

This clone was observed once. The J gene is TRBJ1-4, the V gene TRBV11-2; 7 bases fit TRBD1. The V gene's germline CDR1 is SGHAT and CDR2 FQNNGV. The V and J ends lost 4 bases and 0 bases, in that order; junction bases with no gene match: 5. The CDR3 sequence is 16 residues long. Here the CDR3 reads CASSSGDRPTNEKLFF. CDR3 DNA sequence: TGTGCCAGCAGCTCCGGGGACAGACCAACTAATGAAAAACTGTTTTTT. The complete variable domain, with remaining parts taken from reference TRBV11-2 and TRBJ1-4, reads EAGVAQSPRYKIIEKRQSVAFWCNPISGHATLYWYQQILGQGPKLLIQFQNNGVVDDSQLPKDRFSAERLKGVDSTLKIQPAKLEDSAVYLCASSSGDRPTNEKLFFGSGTQLSVL.

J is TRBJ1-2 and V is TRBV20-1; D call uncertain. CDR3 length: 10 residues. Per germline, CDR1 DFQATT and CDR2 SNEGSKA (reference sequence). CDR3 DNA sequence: TGCAGCCTAGGGCAGTCTTTTGACACCTTC. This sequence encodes CSLGQSFDTF.

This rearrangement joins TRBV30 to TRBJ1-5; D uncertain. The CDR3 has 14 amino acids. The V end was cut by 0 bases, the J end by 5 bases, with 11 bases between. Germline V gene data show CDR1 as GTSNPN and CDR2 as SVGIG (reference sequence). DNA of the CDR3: TGTGCCTGGAGTGTGGGGAGCTATGATCAGCCCCAGCATTTT. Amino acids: CAWSVGSYDQPQHF.

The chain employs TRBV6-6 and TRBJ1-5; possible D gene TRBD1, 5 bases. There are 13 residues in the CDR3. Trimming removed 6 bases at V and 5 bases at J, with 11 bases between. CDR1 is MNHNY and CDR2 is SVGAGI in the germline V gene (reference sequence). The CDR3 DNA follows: TGTGCCAGCAGCACTCAGGGTCATCAGCCCCAGCATTTT. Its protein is CASSTQGHQPQHF.

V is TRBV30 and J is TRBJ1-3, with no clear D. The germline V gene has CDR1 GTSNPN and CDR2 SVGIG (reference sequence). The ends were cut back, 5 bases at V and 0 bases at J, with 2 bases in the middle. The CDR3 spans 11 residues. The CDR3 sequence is CAWGSGNTIYF. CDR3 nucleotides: TGTGCCTGGGGCTCTGGAAACACCATATATTTT.

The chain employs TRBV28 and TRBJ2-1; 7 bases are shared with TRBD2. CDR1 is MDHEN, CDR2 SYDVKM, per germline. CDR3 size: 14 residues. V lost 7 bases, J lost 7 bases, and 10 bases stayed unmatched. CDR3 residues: CASINLGRANEQFF. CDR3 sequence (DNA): TGTGCCAGCATCAACCTAGGGAGGGCGAATGAGCAGTTCTTC.

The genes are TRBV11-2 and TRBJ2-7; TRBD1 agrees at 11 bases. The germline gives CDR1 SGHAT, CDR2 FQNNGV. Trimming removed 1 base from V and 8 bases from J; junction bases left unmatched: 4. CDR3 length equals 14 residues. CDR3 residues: CASSLGGQGVKQYF. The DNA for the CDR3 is TGTGCCAGCAGCTTAGGGGGACAGGGGGTAAAGCAGTACTTC.

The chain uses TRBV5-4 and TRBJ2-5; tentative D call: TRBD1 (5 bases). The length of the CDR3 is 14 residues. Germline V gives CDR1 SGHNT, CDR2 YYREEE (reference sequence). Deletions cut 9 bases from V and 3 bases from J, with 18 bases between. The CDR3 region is CAMGLGRLEETQYF. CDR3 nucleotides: TGTGCCATGGGTCTGGGGCGGCTCGAAGAGACCCAGTACTTC.

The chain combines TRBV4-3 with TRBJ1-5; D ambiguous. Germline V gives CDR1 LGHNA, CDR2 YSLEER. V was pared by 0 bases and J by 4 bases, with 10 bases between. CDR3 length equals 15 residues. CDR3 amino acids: CASSQDAGENQPQHF. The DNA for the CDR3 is TGCGCCAGCAGCCAAGATGCCGGGGAGAATCAGCCCCAGCATTTT.

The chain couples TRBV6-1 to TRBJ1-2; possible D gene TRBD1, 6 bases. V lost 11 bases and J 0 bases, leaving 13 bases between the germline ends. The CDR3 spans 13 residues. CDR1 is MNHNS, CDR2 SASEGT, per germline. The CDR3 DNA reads TGTGCCCTACTAGGACAGACTAACTATGGCTACACCTTC. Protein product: CALLGQTNYGYTF.

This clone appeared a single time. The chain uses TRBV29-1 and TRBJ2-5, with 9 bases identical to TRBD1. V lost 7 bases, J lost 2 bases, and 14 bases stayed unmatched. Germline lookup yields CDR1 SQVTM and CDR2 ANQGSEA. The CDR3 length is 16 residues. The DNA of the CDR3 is TGCAGCGCCGCACTACGTGGGGGACAGGGACAAGAGACCCAGTACTTC. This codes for CSAALRGGQGQETQYF.

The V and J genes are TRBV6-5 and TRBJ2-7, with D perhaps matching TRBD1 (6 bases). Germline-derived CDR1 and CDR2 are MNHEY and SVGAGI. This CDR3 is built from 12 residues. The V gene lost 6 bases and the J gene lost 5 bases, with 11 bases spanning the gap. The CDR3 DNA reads TGTGCCAGCAGCAGCCCAGGGGACGAGCAGTACTTC. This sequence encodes CASSSPGDEQYF.

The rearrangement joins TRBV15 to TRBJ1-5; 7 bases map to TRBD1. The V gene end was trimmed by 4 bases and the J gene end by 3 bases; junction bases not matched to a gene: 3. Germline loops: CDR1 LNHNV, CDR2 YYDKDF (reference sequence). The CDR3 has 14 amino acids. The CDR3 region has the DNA TGTGCCACCAGCAACGACAGGGTCAATCAGCCCCAGCATTTT. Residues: CATSNDRVNQPQHF.

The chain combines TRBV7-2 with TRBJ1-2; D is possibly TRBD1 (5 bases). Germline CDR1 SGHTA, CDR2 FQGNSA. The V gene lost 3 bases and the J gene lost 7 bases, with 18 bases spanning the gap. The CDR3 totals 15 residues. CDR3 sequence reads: CASSFHFEGKVGYTF. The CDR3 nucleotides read TGTGCCAGCAGCTTTCATTTCGAGGGGAAGGTTGGCTACACCTTC.

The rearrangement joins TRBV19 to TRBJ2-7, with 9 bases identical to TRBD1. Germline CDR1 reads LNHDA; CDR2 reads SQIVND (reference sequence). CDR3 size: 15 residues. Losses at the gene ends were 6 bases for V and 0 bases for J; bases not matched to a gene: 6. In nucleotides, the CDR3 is TGTGCCAGTAGAGATCGGGACAGGGCCTCCTACGAGCAGTACTTC. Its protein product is CASRDRDRASYEQYF. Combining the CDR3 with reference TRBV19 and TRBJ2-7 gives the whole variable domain DGGITQSPKYLFRKEGQNVTLSCEQNLNHDAMYWYRQDPGQGLRLIYYSQIVNDFQKGDIAEGYSVSREKKESFPLTVTSAQKNPTAFYLCASRDRDRASYEQYFGPGTRLTVT.

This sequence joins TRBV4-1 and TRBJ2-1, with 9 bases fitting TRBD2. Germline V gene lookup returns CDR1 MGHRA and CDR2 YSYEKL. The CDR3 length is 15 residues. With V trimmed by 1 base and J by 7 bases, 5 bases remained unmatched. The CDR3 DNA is TGCGCCAGCAGCCAAGTGGGTAGCGGGGGTAATGAGCAGTTCTTC. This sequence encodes CASSQVGSGGNEQFF.

The chain's CDR3 is CASGYLSTGGARSYNEQFF. The CDR3 DNA follows: TGTGCCAGCGGCTATCTCTCGACAGGGGGGGCTAGATCCTACAATGAGCAGTTCTTC. The chain has TRBV27 and TRBJ2-1; the match to TRBD1 covers 9 bases. This CDR3 is 19 amino acids long. Trimming took 8 bases from V and 1 from J; bases not matched to a gene: 18. Germline assignment: CDR1 MNHEY and CDR2 SMNVEV (reference sequence).

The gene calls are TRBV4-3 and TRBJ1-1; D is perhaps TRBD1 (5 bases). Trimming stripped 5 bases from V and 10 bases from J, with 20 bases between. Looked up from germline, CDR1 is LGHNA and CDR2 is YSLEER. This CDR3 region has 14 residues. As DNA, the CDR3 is TGCGCCAGCAGCTCGGGACTTGCGTGGGGAATAGCTTTCTTT. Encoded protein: CASSSGLAWGIAFF.

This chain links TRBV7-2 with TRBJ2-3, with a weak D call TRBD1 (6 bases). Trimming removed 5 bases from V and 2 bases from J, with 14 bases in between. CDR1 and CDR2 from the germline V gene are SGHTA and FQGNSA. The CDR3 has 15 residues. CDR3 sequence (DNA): TGTGCCAGCAGCCAACAGACAGGAATCACAGATACGCAGTATTTT. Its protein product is CASSQQTGITDTQYF.

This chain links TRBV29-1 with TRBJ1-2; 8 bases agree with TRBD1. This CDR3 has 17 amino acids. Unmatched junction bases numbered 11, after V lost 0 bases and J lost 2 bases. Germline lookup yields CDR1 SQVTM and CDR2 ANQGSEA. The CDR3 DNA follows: TGCAGCGTTGAAGATCGAGGAGCAGGGGGCGCGAACTATGGCTACACCTTC. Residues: CSVEDRGAGGANYGYTF.

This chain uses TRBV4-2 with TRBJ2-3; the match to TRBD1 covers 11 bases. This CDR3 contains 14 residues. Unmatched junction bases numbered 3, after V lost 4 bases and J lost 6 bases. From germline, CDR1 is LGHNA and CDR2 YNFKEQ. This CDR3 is CASSPGQGVDTQYF. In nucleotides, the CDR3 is TGTGCCAGCAGCCCGGGACAGGGGGTGGATACGCAGTATTTT.

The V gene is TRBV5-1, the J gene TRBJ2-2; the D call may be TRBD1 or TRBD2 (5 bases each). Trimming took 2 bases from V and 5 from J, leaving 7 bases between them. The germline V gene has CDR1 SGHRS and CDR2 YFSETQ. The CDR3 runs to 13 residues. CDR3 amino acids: CASSFGTTGELFF. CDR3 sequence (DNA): TGCGCCAGCAGCTTCGGGACGACCGGGGAGCTGTTTTTT.

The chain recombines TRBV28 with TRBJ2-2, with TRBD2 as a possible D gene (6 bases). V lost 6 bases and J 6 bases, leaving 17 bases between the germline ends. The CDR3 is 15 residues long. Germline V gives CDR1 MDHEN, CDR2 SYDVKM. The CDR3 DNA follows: TGTGCCAGCAGGCGATCCGGGAGTTCCGCCGGGGAGCTGTTTTTT. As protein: CASRRSGSSAGELFF. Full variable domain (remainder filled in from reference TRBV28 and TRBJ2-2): DVKVTQSSRYLVKRTGEKVFLECVQDMDHENMFWYRQDPGLGLRLIYFSYDVKMKEKGDIPEGYSVSREKKERFSLILESASTNQTSMYLCASRRSGSSAGELFFGEGSRLTVL.